This TCR beta chain stems from a study of vaccination and CD4 T cells after COVID-19. The wider study: Post-COVID draws came a median approximately 100 days after diagnosis (range 35 to 161).

Germline CDR1 is SNHLY and CDR2 is FYNNEI. This CDR3 region has 12 residues. The ends lost 10 bases at V and 4 bases at J; junction bases unmatched: 3. In the case of this clonotype: As yet, its antigen is unknown.

The assay that was used to sequence DNA from cultured CD4+ T cells was the Oncomine TCR Beta short-read assay. The source of extracted genomic DNA was cultured CD4+ T cells. TCRdb processed the PCR reads anew with MiXCR; each CDR3 protein has one entry. Here the sample spans roughly 13,000 distinct CDR3 sequences, roughly 55% being singletons. The treatment denotes: roughly 11-day PBMC culture with coronavirus spike peptide pools or control peptides (ViraFEST assay). Positive tests by PCR, dated March to December 2020, predated US Alpha, Beta and Delta variants. Negative selection separated CD4+ T cells from 10-day cultures.

Sequencing input: CD4+ T cells from blood, cultured in vitro. This clonotype was obtained from a human donor who had recovered from COVID-19. The genes are TRBV2 and TRBJ1-4; 7 nucleotides agree with TRBD1. The CDR3 loop reads CATTGDNEKLFF. CDR3 nucleotide sequence: TGTGCCACAACAGGGGATAATGAAAAACTGTTTTTT.